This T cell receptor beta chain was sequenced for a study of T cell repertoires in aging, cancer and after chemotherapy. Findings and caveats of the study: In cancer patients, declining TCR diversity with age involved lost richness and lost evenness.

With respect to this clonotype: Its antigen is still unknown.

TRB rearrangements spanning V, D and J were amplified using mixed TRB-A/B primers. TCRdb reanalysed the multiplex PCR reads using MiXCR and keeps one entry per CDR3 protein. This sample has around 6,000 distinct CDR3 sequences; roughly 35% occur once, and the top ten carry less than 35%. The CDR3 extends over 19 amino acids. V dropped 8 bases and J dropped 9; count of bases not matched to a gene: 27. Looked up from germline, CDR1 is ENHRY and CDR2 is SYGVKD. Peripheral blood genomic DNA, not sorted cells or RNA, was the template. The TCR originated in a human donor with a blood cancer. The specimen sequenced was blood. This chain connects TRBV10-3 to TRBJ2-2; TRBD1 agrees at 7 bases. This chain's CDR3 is CAIGRQGLPEEGARRELFF. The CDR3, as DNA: TGTGCCATCGGTCGACAGGGTTTGCCCGAGGAAGGAGCACGGAGGGAGCTGTTTTTT.